This T cell receptor (beta chain) appears in the sequencing data of a study of shared clonotypes between healthy human individuals. All participating donors were Caucasian adults from Nashville, Tennessee. Repertoires were generated with immunoSEQ multiplex PCR, while TCRdb's copy carries only in-frame clones and drops some. Here the sample spans roughly 1,500,000 clones, roughly 98.5% being singletons. This CDR3 spans 15 amino acids. The V gene lost 1 base and the J gene lost 6 bases, with 12 bases spanning the gap. Germline loops: CDR1 LGHNA, CDR2 YSLEER. This chain joins TRBV4-3 and TRBJ2-2, with D perhaps matching TRBD1 (6 bases). The clonotype was recovered from a man aged 25-45 years in good health. The sequencing input was naive CD4+ T cells sorted from blood. Described subset: CD45RA+ positively selected. The CDR3 bases are TGCGCCAGCAGCCAAGGGGGACAATGGCCCGGGGAGCTGTTTTTT. Its translation: CASSQGGQWPGELFF.